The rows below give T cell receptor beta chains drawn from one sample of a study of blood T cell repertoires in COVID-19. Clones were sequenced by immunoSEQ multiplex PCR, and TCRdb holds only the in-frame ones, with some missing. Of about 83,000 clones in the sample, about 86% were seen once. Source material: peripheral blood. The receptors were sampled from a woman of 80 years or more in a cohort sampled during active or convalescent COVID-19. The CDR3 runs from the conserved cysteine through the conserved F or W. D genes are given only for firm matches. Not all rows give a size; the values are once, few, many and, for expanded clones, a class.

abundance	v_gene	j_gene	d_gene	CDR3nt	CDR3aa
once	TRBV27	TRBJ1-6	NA	TGTGCCAGCAGGGGGGACACCGTCGTAACCTATAATTCACCCCTCCACTTT	CASRGDTVVTYNSPLHF
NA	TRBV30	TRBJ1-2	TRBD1	TGTGCCTGGAGTGCCCCGGGACAGAACTATGGCTACACCTTC	CAWSAPGQNYGYTF
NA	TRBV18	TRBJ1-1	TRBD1	TGTGCCAGCTCAACCGGGACAGGGAACACTGAAGCTTTCTTT	CASSTGTGNTEAFF
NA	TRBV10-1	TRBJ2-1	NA	TGCGCCAGCAGTGAGTTTAGGGGTTCTAATGAGCAGTTCTTC	CASSEFRGSNEQFF
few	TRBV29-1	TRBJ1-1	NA	TGCAGCGTCTACCTACCAGGGGAAGCTTTCTTT	CSVYLPGEAFF
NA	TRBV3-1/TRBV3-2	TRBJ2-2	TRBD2	TGTGCGGGGGGGACCCGGGGCGCCGGGGAGCTGTTTTTT	CAGGTRGAGELFF
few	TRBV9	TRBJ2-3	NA	TGTGCCAGCAGCCCCCACCCAGGGACAGATACGCAGTATTTT	CASSPHPGTDTQYF
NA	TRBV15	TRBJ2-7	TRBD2	TGTGCCACCAGCAGGGGACTAGCAACGGACTACGAGCAGTACTTC	CATSRGLATDYEQYF
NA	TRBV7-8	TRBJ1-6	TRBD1	TGTGCCAGCACCCAGAGGACAGGGGGCGCCCATAATTCACCCCTCCACTTT	CASTQRTGGAHNSPLHF
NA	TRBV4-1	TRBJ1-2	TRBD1	TGCGCCAGCAGCCCCCAGACAGGGAGTTTACAGGGCTACACCTTC	CASSPQTGSLQGYTF
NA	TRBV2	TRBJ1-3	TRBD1	TGTGCCAGCAGTGAAAGAGGGCAGGGGGCGAGGGGAAACACCATATATTTT	CASSERGQGARGNTIYF
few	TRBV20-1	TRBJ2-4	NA	TGCAGTGCCCAGGATTTAAACATTCAGTACTTC	CSAQDLNIQYF
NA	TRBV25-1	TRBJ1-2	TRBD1	TGTGCCAGCAGTGTCTCATACAGGGGGTACTATGGCTACACCTTC	CASSVSYRGYYGYTF
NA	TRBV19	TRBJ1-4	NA	TGTGCCAGTAGCCAGGGCCGGGAAAAACTGTTTTTT	CASSQGREKLFF
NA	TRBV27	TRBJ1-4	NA	TGTGCCAGCAGTTCCCGTGGCAGGGTTTGGGAAAAACTGTTTTTT	CASSSRGRVWEKLFF
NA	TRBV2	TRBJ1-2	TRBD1	TGTGCCAGCAACCGACTGACAGGGGGGACCTTGGGTGGCTACACCTTC	CASNRLTGGTLGGYTF
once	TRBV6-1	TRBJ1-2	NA	TGTGCCAGCAGTGAATTCATAGGACAGTCAGTCTATGGCTACACCTTC	CASSEFIGQSVYGYTF
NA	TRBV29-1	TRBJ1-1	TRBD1	TGCAGCGCAAACAGGGGGCTGAACACTGAAGCTTTCTTT	CSANRGLNTEAFF
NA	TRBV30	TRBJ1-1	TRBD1	TGTGCCTGGAGCCTCCGGGACAGGGGAGTGAACACTGAAGCTTTCTTT	CAWSLRDRGVNTEAFF
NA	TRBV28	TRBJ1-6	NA	TGTGCCAGCATGTCGTCCTCCTATAATTCACCCCTCCACTTT	CASMSSSYNSPLHF
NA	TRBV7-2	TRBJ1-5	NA	TGTGCCAGCAGCTTAGTGGGCAGGGATTATCAGCCCCAGCATTTT	CASSLVGRDYQPQHF
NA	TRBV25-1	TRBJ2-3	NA	TGTGCCAGCAGTGAAATATTAGTGTTTTTT	CASSEILVFF
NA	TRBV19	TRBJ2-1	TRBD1	TGTGCCAGTACTCCATCGGGACAGGGTTGGAATGAGCAGTTCTTC	CASTPSGQGWNEQFF
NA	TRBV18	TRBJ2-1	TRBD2	TGTGCCAGCTCACCACTGGGAGGGGATGATCTTGAGCAGTTCTTC	CASSPLGGDDLEQFF
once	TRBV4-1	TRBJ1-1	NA	TGCGCCAGCAGCCAAGAGGCGGCGCAGCCCTTCACTGAAGCTTTCTTT	CASSQEAAQPFTEAFF
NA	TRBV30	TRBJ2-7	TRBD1	TGTGCCTGGAGCGAAGGGACAGGGGGGGCCTACGAGCAGTACTTC	CAWSEGTGGAYEQYF
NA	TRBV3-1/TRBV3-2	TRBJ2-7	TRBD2	TGTGCCAGCAGCCCAGCACCCCCTACCGGGACTAGCGGGAGTCGCTCCTACGAGCAGTACTTC	CASSPAPPTGTSGSRSYEQYF
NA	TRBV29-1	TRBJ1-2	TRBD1	TGCAGCGTCGATACAGGGGGGACGGCTGGCTACACCTTC	CSVDTGGTAGYTF
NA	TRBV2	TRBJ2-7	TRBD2	TGTGCCAGCAGATATAGCGGGAGAGGATACGAGCAGTACTTC	CASRYSGRGYEQYF
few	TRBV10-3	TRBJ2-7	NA	TGTGCCATCAGTGATCTTGGCGGCTCCTACGAGCAGTACTTC	CAISDLGGSYEQYF
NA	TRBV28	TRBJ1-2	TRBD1	TGTGCCAGCAGTCTGACAGGGCTTTATGGCTACACCTTC	CASSLTGLYGYTF